These T cell receptor beta chains were read from a single sample in a study of CD8 T cells in Susac syndrome. A single record per CDR3 protein comes from TCRdb applying MiXCR to the immunoSEQ multiplex PCR reads. Of over 100,000 distinct CDR3 sequences listed, roughly 95% are singletons. Sequencing was performed on CD4+ T cells from PBMCs. These receptor sequences come from a human donor in good health. Each CDR3 is given with its conserved first and last residue. The D gene is left open where the match is weak. Only some rows state a clone size, as once, few, many or a class for expanded clones.

j_call d_call clone_size v_call cdr3_nt cdr3_aa
TRBJ2-7 TRBD1 - TRBV15 TGTGCCACCAGCAGTCGGACAGGGGAGAGCGACGAGCGGCAGTACTTC CATSSRTGESDERQYF
TRBJ2-2 TRBD1 - TRBV7-9 TGTGCCAGCAGCCACAACAGGGGGCTAAGCCCAGGCACCGGGGAGCTGTTTTTT CASSHNRGLSPGTGELFF
TRBJ2-5 - - TRBV27 TGTGCCAGCAGCTGGGGGTCGGAGACCCAGTACTTC CASSWGSETQYF
TRBJ2-3 - once TRBV4-1 TGCGCCAGCAGCCACGTGGGACACCTAAGCACAGATACGCAGTATTTT CASSHVGHLSTDTQYF
TRBJ2-3 - - TRBV20-1 TGCAGTGCTAGTATCGCCACAGATACGCAGTATTTT CSASIATDTQYF
TRBJ2-7 TRBD2 - TRBV6-5 TGTGCCAGCAGTTACCGGGCGGGGGGATACGAGCAGTACTTC CASSYRAGGYEQYF
TRBJ2-7 TRBD1 - TRBV14 TGTGCCAGCAGCCCCAGACAGGGATACTACGAGCAGTACTTC CASSPRQGYYEQYF
TRBJ2-5 - - TRBV4-3 TGCGCCAGCAGCCAGGGTTGGGGGGAGACCCAGTACTTC CASSQGWGETQYF
TRBJ2-1 TRBD2 - TRBV18 TGTGCCAGCTCACCACAAACTAGCGGGAACAATGAGCAGTTCTTC CASSPQTSGNNEQFF
TRBJ2-1 TRBD2 - TRBV7-6 TGTGCCAGCAGCTTCGGTCCTAGCGGGAGTGACAATGAGCAGTTCTTC CASSFGPSGSDNEQFF
TRBJ2-6 - - TRBV20-1 TGCAGTGCGGCCCCGAGCATTCACTCTGGGGCCAACGTCCTGACTTTC CSAAPSIHSGANVLTF
TRBJ1-1 - - TRBV29-1 TGCAGCGTTGAAGAAAGTAAGAACACTGAAGCTTTCTTT CSVEESKNTEAFF
TRBJ2-4 - - TRBV20-1 TGCAGTGCTAGGGAGGGGGGGAAAAACATTCAGTACTTC CSAREGGKNIQYF
TRBJ2-2 - once TRBV28 TGTGCCAGCAACAAGAGGCGGGGTCGGACCGGGGAGCTGTTTTTT CASNKRRGRTGELFF
TRBJ2-3 - - TRBV7-3 TGTGCCAGCAGCCCACAGGGCGCAGATACGCAGTATTTT CASSPQGADTQYF
TRBJ2-7 - - TRBV18 TGTGCCAGCTCACCACCACCAGGCTCCTACGAGCAGTACTTC CASSPPPGSYEQYF
TRBJ2-6 TRBD2 - TRBV4-1 TGCGCCAGCAGCCCCGGGACGGGGGGCTCTGGGGCCAACGTCCTGACTTTC CASSPGTGGSGANVLTF
TRBJ2-5 - - TRBV7-9 TGTGCCAGCAGCTTATCTCTAGGGTCGGTTGAGACCCAGTACTTC CASSLSLGSVETQYF
TRBJ2-5 - - TRBV5-4 TGTGCCAGCAGCTTAGCGTCCAGGGGGGTGGAGACCCAGTACTTC CASSLASRGVETQYF
TRBJ1-1 - - TRBV14 TGTGCCAGCAGTCCCCGCCTGACAGGGAACACTGAAGCTTTCTTT CASSPRLTGNTEAFF
TRBJ1-1 TRBD1 - TRBV2 TGTGCCAGCAGAGGGGACAGGAACACTGAAGCTTTCTTT CASRGDRNTEAFF
TRBJ2-2 TRBD2 - TRBV15 TGTGCCACCAGCAGCGGGAGGGCCGGGGAGCTGTTTTTT CATSSGRAGELFF
TRBJ2-6 - - TRBV5-1 TGCGCCAGCCGCCCCTCTTCTGGGGCCAACGTCCTGACTTTC CASRPSSGANVLTF
TRBJ2-7 TRBD1 - TRBV18 TGTGCCAGCTCAATACAGGGGGCGGGGTACGAGCAGTACTTC CASSIQGAGYEQYF
TRBJ2-5 TRBD2 - TRBV7-9 TGTGCCAGCAGCGAAGTAGCGGGAGGGCCAGAGACCCAGTACTTC CASSEVAGGPETQYF
TRBJ1-5 TRBD1 - TRBV29-1 TGCAGCGTTGATGGTCAGGGGGTAACGGACAATCAGCCCCAGCATTTT CSVDGQGVTDNQPQHF
TRBJ1-2 - - TRBV15 TGTGCCACCAGCAAGGGGGGGGCCGCTAACTATGGCTACACCTTC CATSKGGAANYGYTF
TRBJ2-3 TRBD2 - TRBV5-6 TGTGCCAGCAGCGAATATCCTAGCGGGCGCACAGATACGCAGTATTTT CASSEYPSGRTDTQYF
TRBJ2-3 TRBD2 - TRBV7-9 TGTGCCAGCAGCCGAAATAGCGGGGGGACGACAGATACGCAGTATTTT CASSRNSGGTTDTQYF
TRBJ2-6 - - TRBV12-3/TRBV12-4 TGTGCCAGCGATCGAGCTGGGGCCAACGTCCTGACTTTC CASDRAGANVLTF
TRBJ2-3 - - TRBV3-1 TGTGCCAGCAGCCAAGTCGCAACCGCGGATACGCAGTATTTT CASSQVATADTQYF
TRBJ1-5 - - TRBV6-5 TGTGCCAGCAGTTTAACAGGCGCGGGGCCAAGCAATCAGCCCCAGCATTTT CASSLTGAGPSNQPQHF
TRBJ2-7 - - TRBV3-1 TGTGCCAGCAGCCAACAGGGCCTCCGCTCCTACGAGCAGTACTTC CASSQQGLRSYEQYF
TRBJ1-6 - - TRBV29-1 TGCAGCGTTGGGAGCTCCTATAATTCACCCCTCCACTTT CSVGSSYNSPLHF
TRBJ2-5 - - TRBV29-1 TGCAGCGCCCTGGACGCCCCGCGGACCCAGTACTTC CSALDAPRTQYF
TRBJ1-5 - - TRBV20-1 TGCAGTGCTAGCATTAGGTGGGGGGGGAATCAGCCCCAGCATTTT CSASIRWGGNQPQHF
TRBJ2-7 TRBD1 once TRBV27 TGTGCCAGCAGCCGAAGCAGGGGGTCGAACTACGAGCAGTACTTC CASSRSRGSNYEQYF
TRBJ2-1 TRBD2 - TRBV27 TGTGCCAGCAGTTCACCAGGACTAGCGGGAGGGCAAGAGCAGTTCTTC CASSSPGLAGGQEQFF
TRBJ2-3 TRBD1 - TRBV11-1 TGTGCCAGCAGTTTCGGGACAGGGGTATCAGATACGCAGTATTTT CASSFGTGVSDTQYF